Listed below are T cell receptor beta chains from one sample, sequenced in a study of blood T cell repertoires in COVID-19. Generated by immunoSEQ multiplex PCR, the TCRdb table keeps only in-frame clones and is missing some. Here the sample spans under 250,000 clones, about 83% being singletons. The sequenced material came from peripheral blood. Receptors were obtained from a man aged 45-65 years with acute or convalescent COVID-19. CDR3s include the opening cysteine and the closing phenylalanine or tryptophan. A D gene is named only where the DNA matches it firmly. Clone size is stated in some rows and not others, as once, few, many or a class when expanded.

d_gene: -
abundance: few
j_gene: TRBJ1-1
v_gene: TRBV19
len: 15
CDR3nt: TGTGCCAGTAGTATTCGGACAGTAGTCGCAGGGAAAGCTTTCTTT
CDR3aa: CASSIRTVVAGKAFF

d_gene: TRBD1
abundance: -
j_gene: TRBJ1-6
v_gene: TRBV7-9
len: 16
CDR3nt: TGTGCCAGCAGCCCGAGGGACAGGGGGCATGGATCACCCCTCCACTTT
CDR3aa: CASSPRDRGHGSPLHF

d_gene: TRBD1
abundance: -
j_gene: TRBJ2-7
v_gene: TRBV29-1
len: 12
CDR3nt: TGCAGCGCCGCTACAGGGGCTTACGAGCAGTACTTC
CDR3aa: CSAATGAYEQYF

d_gene: -
abundance: -
j_gene: TRBJ2-1
v_gene: TRBV12-3/TRBV12-4
len: 12
CDR3nt: TGTGCCAGCAGCCAACTCTACAATGAGCAGTTCTTC
CDR3aa: CASSQLYNEQFF

d_gene: TRBD1
abundance: -
j_gene: TRBJ1-1
v_gene: TRBV30
len: 15
CDR3nt: TGTGCCTGGAGCTCAATACAGGGGATGAACACTGAAGCTTTCTTT
CDR3aa: CAWSSIQGMNTEAFF

d_gene: TRBD1
abundance: -
j_gene: TRBJ2-2
v_gene: TRBV7-2
len: 19
CDR3nt: TGTGCCAGCAGCTCAAACATAGTAGAGAGACAGGGCCGTGGCGGGGAGCTGTTTTTT
CDR3aa: CASSSNIVERQGRGGELFF

d_gene: TRBD2
abundance: -
j_gene: TRBJ2-7
v_gene: TRBV18
len: 15
CDR3nt: TGTGCCAGCTCACCGCCGGGCGGGAGTCATCGGGAGCAGTACTTC
CDR3aa: CASSPPGGSHREQYF

d_gene: -
abundance: -
j_gene: TRBJ2-2
v_gene: TRBV5-1
len: 15
CDR3nt: TGCGCCAGCAGCTTGGATACGTCGGGTACCGGGGAGCTGTTTTTT
CDR3aa: CASSLDTSGTGELFF

d_gene: -
abundance: -
j_gene: TRBJ1-6
v_gene: TRBV23-1
len: 19
CDR3nt: TGCGCCAGCAGTCAATCGCGGCAGGGAAGATCCCCTTATAATTCACCCCTCCACTTT
CDR3aa: CASSQSRQGRSPYNSPLHF

d_gene: -
abundance: few
j_gene: TRBJ2-1
v_gene: TRBV3-1/TRBV3-2
len: 16
CDR3nt: TGTGCCAGCAGCCACGTGGACTATCAACTTGGCAATGAGCAGTTCTTC
CDR3aa: CASSHVDYQLGNEQFF

d_gene: TRBD1
abundance: -
j_gene: TRBJ1-2
v_gene: TRBV6-5
len: 13
CDR3nt: TGTGCCAGCAGACGCGACAGGGGGCTCGGCTACACCTTC
CDR3aa: CASRRDRGLGYTF

d_gene: -
abundance: -
j_gene: TRBJ1-2
v_gene: TRBV6-1
len: 13
CDR3nt: TGTGCCAGCAGTGAAGCGCCAGGGTATGGCTACACCTTC
CDR3aa: CASSEAPGYGYTF

d_gene: -
abundance: -
j_gene: TRBJ2-1
v_gene: TRBV3-1/TRBV3-2
len: 17
CDR3nt: TGTGCCAGCAGCCAAGATCTTGTTAGCGGAGCCTACAATGAGCAGTTCTTC
CDR3aa: CASSQDLVSGAYNEQFF

d_gene: -
abundance: -
j_gene: TRBJ2-3
v_gene: TRBV5-1
len: 15
CDR3nt: TGCGCCAGCAGGTCCGAGGGGGTTTATACAGATACGCAGTATTTT
CDR3aa: CASRSEGVYTDTQYF

d_gene: TRBD1
abundance: -
j_gene: TRBJ1-2
v_gene: TRBV30
len: 11
CDR3nt: TGTGCCTGGAGTCGGGACAGGGCACACACCTTC
CDR3aa: CAWSRDRAHTF

d_gene: -
abundance: -
j_gene: TRBJ2-7
v_gene: TRBV10-2
len: 13
CDR3nt: TGCGCCACCAACGCAGAACAATTCTCGGAGCAGTACTTC
CDR3aa: CATNAEQFSEQYF

d_gene: -
abundance: -
j_gene: TRBJ2-1
v_gene: TRBV10-3
len: 15
CDR3nt: TGTGCCATCAGTGATCGGGGAGGATCCTACAATGAGCAGTTCTTC
CDR3aa: CAISDRGGSYNEQFF

d_gene: -
abundance: -
j_gene: TRBJ1-2
v_gene: TRBV7-8
len: 13
CDR3nt: TGTGCCAGCAGCTTTGAGGGGGACTATGGCTACACCTTC
CDR3aa: CASSFEGDYGYTF

d_gene: TRBD1
abundance: -
j_gene: TRBJ1-1
v_gene: TRBV24-1
len: 12
CDR3nt: TGTGCCACCCGTGACAGGGACACTGAAGCTTTCTTT
CDR3aa: CATRDRDTEAFF

d_gene: -
abundance: few
j_gene: TRBJ1-1
v_gene: TRBV5-1
len: 14
CDR3nt: TGCGCCAGCAGCTTTCAGGCTGAGAACACTGAAGCTTTCTTT
CDR3aa: CASSFQAENTEAFF

d_gene: TRBD2
abundance: -
j_gene: TRBJ2-5
v_gene: TRBV7-9
len: 15
CDR3nt: TGTGCCAGCACAGCGGTGGGAGGGTACCAAGAGACCCAGTACTTC
CDR3aa: CASTAVGGYQETQYF

d_gene: TRBD1
abundance: -
j_gene: TRBJ1-1
v_gene: TRBV5-1
len: 14
CDR3nt: TGCGCCAGCACCATTCAGGGGGCGAACACTGAAGCTTTCTTT
CDR3aa: CASTIQGANTEAFF

d_gene: TRBD2
abundance: few
j_gene: TRBJ2-4
v_gene: TRBV30
len: 13
CDR3nt: TGTGCCTGGAGTGGGAGCGGGAGGGATACTCAGTACTTC
CDR3aa: CAWSGSGRDTQYF

d_gene: -
abundance: -
j_gene: TRBJ1-1
v_gene: TRBV4-1
len: 16
CDR3nt: TGCGCCAGCAGCCCCTTCGCTCAGACAGGGAACACTGAAGCTTTCTTT
CDR3aa: CASSPFAQTGNTEAFF

d_gene: TRBD2
abundance: few
j_gene: TRBJ2-7
v_gene: TRBV5-4
len: 15
CDR3nt: TGTGCCAGCAGCTCGGGCGGGAGTTCTGTAAACGAGCAGTACTTC
CDR3aa: CASSSGGSSVNEQYF

d_gene: -
abundance: -
j_gene: TRBJ1-6
v_gene: TRBV12-5
len: 12
CDR3nt: TGTGCTAGTGGTTCTCGAGATTCACCCCTCCACTTT
CDR3aa: CASGSRDSPLHF

d_gene: -
abundance: -
j_gene: TRBJ1-2
v_gene: TRBV7-9
len: 13
CDR3nt: TGTGCCAGCAGCCTCTCGAGCCTTTATGGCTACACCTTC
CDR3aa: CASSLSSLYGYTF